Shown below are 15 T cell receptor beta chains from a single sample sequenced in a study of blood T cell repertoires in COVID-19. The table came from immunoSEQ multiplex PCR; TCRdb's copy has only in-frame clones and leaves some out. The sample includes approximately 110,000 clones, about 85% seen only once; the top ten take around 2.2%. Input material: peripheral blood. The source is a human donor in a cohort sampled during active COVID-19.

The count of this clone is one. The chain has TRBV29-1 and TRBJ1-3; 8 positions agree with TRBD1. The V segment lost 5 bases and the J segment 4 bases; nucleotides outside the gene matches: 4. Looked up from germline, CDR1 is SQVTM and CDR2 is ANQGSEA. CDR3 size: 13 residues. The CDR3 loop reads CSVSDRGGNTIYF. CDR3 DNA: TGCAGCGTTTCCGACAGGGGCGGAAACACCATATATTTT. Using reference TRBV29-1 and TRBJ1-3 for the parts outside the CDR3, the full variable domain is SAVISQKPSRDICQRGTSLTIQCQVDSQVTMMFWYRQQPGQSLTLIATANQGSEATYESGFVIDKFPISRPNLTFSTLTVSNMSPEDSSIYLCSVSDRGGNTIYFGEGSWLTVV.

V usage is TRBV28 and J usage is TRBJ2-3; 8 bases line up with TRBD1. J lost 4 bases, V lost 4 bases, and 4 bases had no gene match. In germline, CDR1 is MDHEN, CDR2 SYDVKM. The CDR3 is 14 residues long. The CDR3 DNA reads TGTGCCAGCAGTTCGGGACAGGCCGCAGATACGCAGTATTTT. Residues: CASSSGQAADTQYF.

CDR3 sequence: CASSSTGVGNSPLHF. The DNA of the CDR3 is TGCGCCAGCAGCTCTACAGGGGTTGGGAATTCACCCCTCCACTTT. The chain uses TRBV5-1 and TRBJ1-6, with 7 bases identical to TRBD1. Germline CDR1 SGHRS, CDR2 YFSETQ. V dropped 3 bases and J dropped 7; count of bases not matched to a gene: 7. The CDR3 is 15 amino acids.

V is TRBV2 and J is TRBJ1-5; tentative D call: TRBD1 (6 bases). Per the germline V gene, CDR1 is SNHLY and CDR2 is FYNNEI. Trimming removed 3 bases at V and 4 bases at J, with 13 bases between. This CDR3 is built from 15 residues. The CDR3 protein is CASSDSGGGNQPQHF. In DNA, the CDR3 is TGTGCCAGCAGTGATTCGGGAGGGGGGAATCAGCCCCAGCATTTT. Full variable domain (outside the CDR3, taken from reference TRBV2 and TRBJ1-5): EPEVTQTPSHQVTQMGQEVILRCVPISNHLYFYWYRQILGQKVEFLVSFYNNEISEKSEIFDDQFSVERPDGSNFTLKIRSTKLEDSAMYFCASSDSGGGNQPQHFGDGTRLSIL.

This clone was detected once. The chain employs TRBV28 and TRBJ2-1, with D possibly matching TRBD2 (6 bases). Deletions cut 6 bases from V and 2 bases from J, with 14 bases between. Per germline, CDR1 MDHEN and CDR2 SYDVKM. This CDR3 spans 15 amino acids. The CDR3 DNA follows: TGTGCCAGCAGGATCGCCGGGACTGCCTACAATGAGCAGTTCTTC. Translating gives CASRIAGTAYNEQFF.

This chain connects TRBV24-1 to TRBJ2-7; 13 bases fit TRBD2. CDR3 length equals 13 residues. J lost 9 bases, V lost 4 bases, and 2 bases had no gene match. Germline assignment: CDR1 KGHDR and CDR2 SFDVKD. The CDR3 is CATSELAGGWQYF. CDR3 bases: TGTGCCACCAGTGAACTAGCGGGAGGGTGGCAGTACTTC.

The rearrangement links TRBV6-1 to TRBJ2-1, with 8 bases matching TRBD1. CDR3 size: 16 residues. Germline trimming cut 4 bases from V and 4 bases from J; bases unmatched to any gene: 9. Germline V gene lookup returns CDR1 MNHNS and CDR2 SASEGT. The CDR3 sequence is CASSGGQGLSYNEQFF. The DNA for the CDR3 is TGTGCCAGCAGTGGAGGACAGGGATTGTCATACAATGAGCAGTTCTTC.

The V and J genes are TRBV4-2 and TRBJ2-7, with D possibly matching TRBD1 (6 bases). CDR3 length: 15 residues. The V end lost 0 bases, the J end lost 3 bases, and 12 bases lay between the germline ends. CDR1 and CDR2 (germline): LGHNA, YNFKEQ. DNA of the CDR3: TGTGCCAGCAGCCAAGATAAAGAGGGGGACTACGAGCAGTACTTC. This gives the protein CASSQDKEGDYEQYF.

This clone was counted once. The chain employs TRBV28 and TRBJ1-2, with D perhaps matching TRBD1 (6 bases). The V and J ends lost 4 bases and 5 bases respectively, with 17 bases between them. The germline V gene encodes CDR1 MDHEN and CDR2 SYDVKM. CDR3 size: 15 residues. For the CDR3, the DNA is TGTGCCAGCAGTTCCCCCTCCGGGACAAGATATGGCTACACCTTC. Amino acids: CASSSPSGTRYGYTF.

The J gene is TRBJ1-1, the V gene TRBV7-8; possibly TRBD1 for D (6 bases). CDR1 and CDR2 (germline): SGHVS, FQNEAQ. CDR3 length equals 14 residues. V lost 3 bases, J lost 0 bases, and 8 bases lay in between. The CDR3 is CASSFTGLNTEAFF. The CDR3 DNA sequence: TGTGCCAGCAGCTTTACAGGGCTGAACACTGAAGCTTTCTTT.

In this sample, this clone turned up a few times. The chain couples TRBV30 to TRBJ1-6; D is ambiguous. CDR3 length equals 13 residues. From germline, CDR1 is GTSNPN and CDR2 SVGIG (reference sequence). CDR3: CGAGHVVGSPLHF. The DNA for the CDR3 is TGTGGGGCGGGCCACGTCGTAGGTTCACCCCTCCACTTT.

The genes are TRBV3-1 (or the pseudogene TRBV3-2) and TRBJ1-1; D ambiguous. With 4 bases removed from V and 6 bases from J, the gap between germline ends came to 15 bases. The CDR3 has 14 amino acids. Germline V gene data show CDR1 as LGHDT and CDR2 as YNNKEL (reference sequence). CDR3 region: CASSPRIESPEAFF. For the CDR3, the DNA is TGTGCCAGCAGCCCAAGAATCGAGTCACCTGAAGCTTTCTTT.

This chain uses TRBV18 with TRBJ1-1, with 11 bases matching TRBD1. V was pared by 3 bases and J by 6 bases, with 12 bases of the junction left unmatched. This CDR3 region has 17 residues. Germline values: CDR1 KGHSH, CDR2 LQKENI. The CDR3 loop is CASSPYPGQGGFAEAFF. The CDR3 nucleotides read TGTGCCAGCTCACCGTACCCGGGACAGGGGGGATTCGCTGAAGCTTTCTTT.

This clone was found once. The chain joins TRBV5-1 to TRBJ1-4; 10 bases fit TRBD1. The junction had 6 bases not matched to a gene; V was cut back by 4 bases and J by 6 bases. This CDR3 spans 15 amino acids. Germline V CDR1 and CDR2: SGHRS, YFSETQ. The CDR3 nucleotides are TGCGCCAGCAGCCAACAGGACAGGGGGGATGAAAAACTGTTTTTT. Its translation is CASSQQDRGDEKLFF. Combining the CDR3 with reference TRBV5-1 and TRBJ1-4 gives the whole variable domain KAGVTQTPRYLIKTRGQQVTLSCSPISGHRSVSWYQQTPGQGLQFLFEYFSETQRNKGNFPGRFSGRQFSNSRSEMNVSTLELGDSALYLCASSQQDRGDEKLFFGSGTQLSVL.

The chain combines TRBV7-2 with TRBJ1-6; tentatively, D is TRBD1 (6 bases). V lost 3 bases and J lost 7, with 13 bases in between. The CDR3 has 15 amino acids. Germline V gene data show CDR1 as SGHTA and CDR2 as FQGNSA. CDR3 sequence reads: CASSFQQGYNSPLHF. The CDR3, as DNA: TGTGCCAGCAGCTTCCAACAGGGTTACAATTCACCCCTCCACTTT. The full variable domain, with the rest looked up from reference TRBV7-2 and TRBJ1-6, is GAGVSQSPSNKVTEKGKDVELRCDPISGHTALYWYRQSLGQGLEFLIYFQGNSAPDKSGLPSDRFSAERTGGSVSTLTIQRTQQEDSAVYLCASSFQQGYNSPLHFGNGTRLTVT.